The source of this T cell receptor (beta chain) is a study of CD8 T cells in Susac syndrome. The study's findings and limits: Only a relatively small number of individuals were included in the TCR sequencing and HLA analysis.

RNA, at roughly 0.5 to 1 ug, was reverse transcribed with random hexamers. The immunoSEQ assay covered 54 Vbeta and 13 Jbeta segments for CDR3. TCRdb passed the immunoSEQ multiplex PCR reads through MiXCR, listing each CDR3 protein once. The top ten clones hold about 0.12% of a sample with some 400,000 distinct CDR3 sequences, approximately 89% of them seen once. The CDR3 length is 15 residues. V shed 2 bases and J shed 7 bases, with 16 bases lying between them. Germline V gene lookup returns CDR1 MNHEY and CDR2 SMNVEV (reference sequence). Sequencing of TCR beta was carried out in blood CD8+ and CD4+ T cells. Both CD4+ and CD8+ T cells were negatively isolated, and TEMRA cells underwent FACS enrichment. With respect to this clonotype: Its antigen remains unknown.

The chain carries TRBV27 and TRBJ2-3; D possibly matches TRBD1 or TRBD2 (5 bases each). Sequencing input: CD8+ T cells from PBMCs. This clonotype originated in a human donor with multiple sclerosis. DNA for the CDR3: TGTGCCAGCAGTTTAGTTGGGGGAGCAAGCAATACGCAGTATTTT. Protein: CASSLVGGASNTQYF.